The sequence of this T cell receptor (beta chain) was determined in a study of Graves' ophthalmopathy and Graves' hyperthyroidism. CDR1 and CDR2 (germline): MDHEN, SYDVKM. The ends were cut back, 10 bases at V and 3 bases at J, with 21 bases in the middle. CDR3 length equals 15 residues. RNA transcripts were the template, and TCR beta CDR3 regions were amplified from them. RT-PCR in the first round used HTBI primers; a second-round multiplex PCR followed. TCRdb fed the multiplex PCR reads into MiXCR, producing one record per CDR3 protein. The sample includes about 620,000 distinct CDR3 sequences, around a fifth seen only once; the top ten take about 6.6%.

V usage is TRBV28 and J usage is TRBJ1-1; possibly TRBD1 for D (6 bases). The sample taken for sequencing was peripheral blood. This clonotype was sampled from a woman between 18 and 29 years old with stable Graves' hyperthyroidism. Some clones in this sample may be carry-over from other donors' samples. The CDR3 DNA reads TGTGCCACCACGACCAGACAGGCGTTGGACACTGAAGCTTTCTTT. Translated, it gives CATTTRQALDTEAFF.